This is a list of T cell receptor beta chains from one sample in a study of technical replicates of blood from a handful of donors. Method: immunoSEQ multiplex PCR; TCRdb's copy keeps in-frame clones and lacks some. The sample lists tens of thousands of clones; just over 95% were seen once. The specimen sequenced was T cells isolated from PBMCs. These receptors all stem from a human donor in good health. The CDR3 runs from the conserved cysteine through the conserved F or W. D genes are given only for firm matches. Only part of the rows carry a size: once, few, many, or a class if the clone is expanded.

D	V	size	J	CDR3	DNA
NA	TRBV11-2	NA	TRBJ1-1	CASASYGAMNTEAFF	TGTGCCAGCGCCTCTTATGGGGCTATGAACACTGAAGCTTTCTTT
NA	TRBV2	NA	TRBJ1-2	CASSEWRGATYGYTF	TGTGCCAGCAGTGAGTGGCGGGGGGCGACCTATGGCTACACCTTC
TRBD1	TRBV7-9	NA	TRBJ2-2	CASDRAATGELFF	TGTGCCAGCGACAGGGCTGCGACCGGGGAGCTGTTTTTT
NA	TRBV19	NA	TRBJ1-1	CASSFRGGDTEAFF	TGTGCCAGTAGTTTCAGGGGTGGGGACACTGAAGCTTTCTTT
NA	TRBV19	once	TRBJ1-5	CASSMSRASNQPQHF	TGTGCCAGTAGTATGAGCAGGGCTAGCAATCAGCCCCAGCATTTT
TRBD1	TRBV29-1	NA	TRBJ2-5	CSVEVGQPLGTQYF	TGCAGCGTTGAAGTGGGACAGCCTCTTGGGACCCAGTACTTC
TRBD2	TRBV25-1	NA	TRBJ2-1	CASSEKTTSGRRNEQFF	TGTGCCAGCAGTGAAAAAACGACTAGCGGGAGGAGGAATGAGCAGTTCTTC
NA	TRBV4-1	NA	TRBJ1-2	CASSQVSGASSTF	TGCGCCAGCAGCCAAGTGTCTGGGGCGAGTAGCACCTTC
TRBD2	TRBV4-2	once	TRBJ2-5	CASSRPTSGENQETQYF	TGTGCCAGCAGCCGGCCCACTAGCGGAGAAAACCAAGAGACCCAGTACTTC
NA	TRBV27	NA	TRBJ2-2	CASSNGRAGELFF	TGTGCCAGCTCGAACGGGAGAGCCGGGGAGCTGTTTTTT
NA	TRBV5-1	NA	TRBJ2-7	CASSLAVEGVGEQYF	TGCGCCAGCAGCTTGGCTGTTGAAGGGGTTGGTGAGCAGTACTTC
NA	TRBV10-3	NA	TRBJ2-1	CAIKEAREQFF	TGTGCCATCAAGGAGGCAAGGGAGCAGTTCTTC
NA	TRBV7-9	NA	TRBJ2-2	CASSASGGGELFF	TGTGCCAGCAGCGCTAGCGGAGGGGGTGAACTGTTTTTT
NA	TRBV29-1	NA	TRBJ2-5	CSVEAPPETQYF	TGCAGCGTTGAAGCCCCTCCGGAGACCCAGTACTTC